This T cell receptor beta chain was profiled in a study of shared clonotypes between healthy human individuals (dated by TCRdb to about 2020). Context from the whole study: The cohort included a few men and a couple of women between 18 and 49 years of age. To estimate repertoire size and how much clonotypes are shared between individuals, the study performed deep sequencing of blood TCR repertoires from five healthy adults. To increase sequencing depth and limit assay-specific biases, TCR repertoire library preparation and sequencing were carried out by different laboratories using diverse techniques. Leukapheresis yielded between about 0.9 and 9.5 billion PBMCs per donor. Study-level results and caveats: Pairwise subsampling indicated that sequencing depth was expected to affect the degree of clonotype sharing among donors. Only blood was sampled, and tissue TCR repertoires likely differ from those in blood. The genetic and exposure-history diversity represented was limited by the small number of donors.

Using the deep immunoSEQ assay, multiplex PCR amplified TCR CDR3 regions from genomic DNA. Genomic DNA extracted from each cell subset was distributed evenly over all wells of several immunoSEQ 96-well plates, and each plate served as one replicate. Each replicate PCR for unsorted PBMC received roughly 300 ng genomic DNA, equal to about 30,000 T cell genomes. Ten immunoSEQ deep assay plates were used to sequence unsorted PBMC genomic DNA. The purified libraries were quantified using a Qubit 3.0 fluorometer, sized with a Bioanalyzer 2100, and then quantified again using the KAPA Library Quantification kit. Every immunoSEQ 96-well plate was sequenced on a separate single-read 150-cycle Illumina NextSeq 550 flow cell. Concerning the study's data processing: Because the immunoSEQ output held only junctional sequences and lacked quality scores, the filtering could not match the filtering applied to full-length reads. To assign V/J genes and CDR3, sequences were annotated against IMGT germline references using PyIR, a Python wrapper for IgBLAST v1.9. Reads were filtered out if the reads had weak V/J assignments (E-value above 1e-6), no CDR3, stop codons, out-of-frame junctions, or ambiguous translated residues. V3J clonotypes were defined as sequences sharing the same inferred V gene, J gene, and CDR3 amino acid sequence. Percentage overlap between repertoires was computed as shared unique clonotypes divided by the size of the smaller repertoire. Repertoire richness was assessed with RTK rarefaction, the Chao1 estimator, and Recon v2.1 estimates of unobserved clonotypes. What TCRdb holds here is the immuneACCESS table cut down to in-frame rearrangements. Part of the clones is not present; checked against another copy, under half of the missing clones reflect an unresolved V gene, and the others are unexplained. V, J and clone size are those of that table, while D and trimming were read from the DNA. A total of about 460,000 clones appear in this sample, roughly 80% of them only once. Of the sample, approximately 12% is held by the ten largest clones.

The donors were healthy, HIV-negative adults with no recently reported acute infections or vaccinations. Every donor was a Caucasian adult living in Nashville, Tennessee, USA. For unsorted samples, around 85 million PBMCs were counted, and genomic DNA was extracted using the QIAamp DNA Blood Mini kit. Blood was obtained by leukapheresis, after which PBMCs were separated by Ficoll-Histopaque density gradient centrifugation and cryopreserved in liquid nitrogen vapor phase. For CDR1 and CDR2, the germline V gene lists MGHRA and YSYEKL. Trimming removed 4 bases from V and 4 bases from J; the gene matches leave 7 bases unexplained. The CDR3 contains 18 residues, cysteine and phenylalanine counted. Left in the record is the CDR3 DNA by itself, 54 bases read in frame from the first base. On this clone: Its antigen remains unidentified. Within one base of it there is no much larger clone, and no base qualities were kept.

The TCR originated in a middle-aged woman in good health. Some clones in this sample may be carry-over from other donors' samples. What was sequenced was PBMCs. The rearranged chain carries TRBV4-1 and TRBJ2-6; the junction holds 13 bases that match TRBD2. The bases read TGCGCCAGCAGCCCGCGACTAGCGGGGGGCCCCGGGGCCAACGTCCTGACTTTC. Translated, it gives CASSPRLAGGPGANVLTF.